These 8 T cell receptor beta chains were all obtained from the same sample, sequenced in a study of type 1 regulatory T cells. A single record per CDR3 protein comes from TCRdb applying MiXCR to the reads. Of some 89,000 distinct CDR3 sequences listed, roughly 31% were seen once; the top ten hold less than 2.5%. Sequencing input: CD4+ T cells, either the whole sample or a sorted fraction (not recorded which). The receptors were sampled from a human donor in good health.

The chain employs TRBV29-1 and TRBJ2-3, with 10 bases identical to TRBD1. The trim removed 4 bases at V and 3 bases at J, leaving 4 bases unmatched. In germline, CDR1 is SQVTM, CDR2 ANQGSEA. This CDR3 has 14 residues. This CDR3 reads CSVVPDRGTDTQYF. CDR3 nucleotides: TGCAGCGTTGTACCGGACAGGGGGACAGATACGCAGTATTTT.

The genes are TRBV20-1 and TRBJ1-1, with D unclear. Germline V gives CDR1 DFQATT, CDR2 SNEGSKA (reference sequence). The length of the CDR3 is 13 residues. Trimming left V 3 bases short and J 0 bases short, with 8 bases between. The CDR3 DNA reads as TGCAGTGCTAGTACCAGGCTGAACACTGAAGCTTTCTTT. Amino acid sequence: CSASTRLNTEAFF.

A few counts support this clonotype. The chain employs TRBV7-9 and TRBJ1-1; D gene ambiguous. CDR3 length equals 15 residues. Germline CDR1 is SEHNR and CDR2 is FQNEAQ (reference sequence). V lost 2 bases and J lost 0, with 10 bases in between. The CDR3 nucleotides are TGTGCCAGCAGCTTACTTCCGGGAATGAACACTGAAGCTTTCTTT. Translation gives CASSLLPGMNTEAFF.

This clonotype showed up just a few times. This rearrangement joins TRBV2 to TRBJ1-5; 7 bases match TRBD1. The CDR3 is 13 amino acids. The V gene end was trimmed by 6 bases and the J gene end by 6 bases; junction bases not matched to a gene: 5. Germline values: CDR1 SNHLY, CDR2 FYNNEI. CDR3 residues: CASRVQGTQPQHF. The DNA for the CDR3 is TGTGCCAGCAGGGTACAGGGGACTCAGCCCCAGCATTTT.

This clonotype was seen a handful of times. This chain uses TRBV5-8 with TRBJ2-1; 8 nucleotides line up with TRBD1. V shed 4 bases, J shed 15 bases, and the junction held 9 bases outside the gene matches. The germline V gene has CDR1 SGHTS and CDR2 YDEGEE. The length of the CDR3 is 12 residues. The CDR3 sequence: CASSIDRGGPFF. The CDR3 DNA reads as TGTGCCAGCAGCATAGACAGGGGAGGTCCGTTCTTC.

The genes are TRBV11-1 and TRBJ2-3; TRBD2 matches at 9 bases. The CDR3 length is 16 residues. With V trimmed by 5 bases and J by 4 bases, 10 bases remained unmatched. Germline assignment: CDR1 SGHAT and CDR2 FQDESV (reference sequence). This chain's CDR3 is CASSRLRGRAADTQYF. CDR3 DNA: TGTGCCAGCAGCCGGTTACGCGGGAGGGCCGCAGATACGCAGTATTTT.

The rearrangement joins TRBV5-1 to TRBJ2-2; D remains unclear. Trimming stripped 1 base from V and 1 base from J, with 17 bases between. Germline V lookup: CDR1 SGHRS, CDR2 YFSETQ. This CDR3 spans 18 amino acids. CDR3 in DNA: TGCGCCAGCAGCTTGCCAGAGCTGGGCAGTAAGAACACCGGGGAGCTGTTTTTT. It specifies CASSLPELGSKNTGELFF. Based on the CDR3 plus reference TRBV5-1 and TRBJ2-2, the full variable domain is KAGVTQTPRYLIKTRGQQVTLSCSPISGHRSVSWYQQTPGQGLQFLFEYFSETQRNKGNFPGRFSGRQFSNSRSEMNVSTLELGDSALYLCASSLPELGSKNTGELFFGEGSRLTVL.

The rearrangement uses TRBV7-2 and TRBJ2-1; TRBD2 aligns across 10 bases. Looked up from germline, CDR1 is SGHTA and CDR2 is FQGNSA. After removal of 5 bases from V and 5 bases from J, the junction contained 12 bases not matched to a gene. The CDR3 length is 17 residues. The CDR3 DNA is TGTGCCAGCAGCCCGCAGGGCAGGACTAGCGGTAACAATGAGCAGTTCTTC. Translated, it gives CASSPQGRTSGNNEQFF.